This is a list of T cell receptor beta chains from one sample in a study of CD8 T cells in ankylosing spondylitis. TCRdb ran MiXCR on the 5' RACE reads and lists one entry per CDR3 protein. Of about 220,000 distinct CDR3 sequences detected, roughly 24% appear once; the ten largest clones hold 6.6%. Sequencing was performed on blood, either unsorted or a sorted T cell fraction (not recorded which). Every receptor here comes from a male donor with ankylosing spondylitis or in good health (not recorded which). Each CDR3 is given with its conserved first and last residue. The D gene is left open where the match is weak. The size entry is marked missing in some rows and otherwise reads once, few, many or a size class.

D gene: TRBD2; V gene: TRBV5-1; J gene: TRBJ2-7; clone size: many; CDR3 DNA: TGCGCCAGCAGCTTGGTTGCTAGCGGGGGCTACGAGCAGTACTTC; CDR3 protein: CASSLVASGGYEQYF
D gene: TRBD2; V gene: TRBV20-1; J gene: TRBJ2-7; clone size: many; CDR3 DNA: TGCAGTGCCCCATTTAGCGGGAGGTTTAACGAGCAGTACTTC; CDR3 protein: CSAPFSGRFNEQYF
D gene: TRBD1; V gene: TRBV29-1; J gene: TRBJ1-2; clone size: NA; CDR3 DNA: TGCAGCGTTGCAGGGGGCACGGGAGGCTACACCTTC; CDR3 protein: CSVAGGTGGYTF
D gene: NA; V gene: TRBV7-8; J gene: TRBJ2-1; clone size: many; CDR3 DNA: TGTGCCAGCAGCCTTCTTGAGAGGGCCGAGTATGAGCAGTTCTTC; CDR3 protein: CASSLLERAEYEQFF
D gene: TRBD2; V gene: TRBV20-1; J gene: TRBJ2-4; clone size: few; CDR3 DNA: TGCAGTGCTACTAGCGGGACAAATCACGCCAAAAACATTCAGTACTTC; CDR3 protein: CSATSGTNHAKNIQYF
D gene: NA; V gene: TRBV20-1; J gene: TRBJ1-5; clone size: many; CDR3 DNA: TGCAGTGCTAGAGTGGAGAGCAATCAGCCCCAGCATTTT; CDR3 protein: CSARVESNQPQHF
D gene: NA; V gene: TRBV5-1; J gene: TRBJ2-1; clone size: many; CDR3 DNA: TGCGCCAGCAGGCGAACCGAGTACAATGAGCAGTTCTTC; CDR3 protein: CASRRTEYNEQFF
D gene: NA; V gene: TRBV15; J gene: TRBJ2-5; clone size: many; CDR3 DNA: TGTGCCACCAGCAGGTGGTTCACAGGGTTCGGCGAGACCCAGTACTTC; CDR3 protein: CATSRWFTGFGETQYF
D gene: TRBD2; V gene: TRBV9; J gene: TRBJ2-1; clone size: NA; CDR3 DNA: TGTGCCAGCACCGGGACTAGCGGGAGGGATGAGCAGTTCTTC; CDR3 protein: CASTGTSGRDEQFF
D gene: TRBD2; V gene: TRBV20-1; J gene: TRBJ2-1; clone size: NA; CDR3 DNA: TGCAGTGCTAGGCCTAGCGGATACAATGAGCAGTTCTTC; CDR3 protein: CSARPSGYNEQFF
D gene: NA; V gene: TRBV3-1; J gene: TRBJ2-3; clone size: few; CDR3 DNA: TGTGCCAGCAGCCAAATAGGGGGCGGGGTGCAGTATTTT; CDR3 protein: CASSQIGGGVQYF
D gene: NA; V gene: TRBV29-1; J gene: TRBJ2-3; clone size: many; CDR3 DNA: TGCAGCGTTAGCTTTAACGGACTACATTTT; CDR3 protein: CSVSFNGLHF
D gene: NA; V gene: TRBV10-3; J gene: TRBJ1-5; clone size: few; CDR3 DNA: TGTGCCATCAGTGAGTCGGCCGGGGTCAATCAGCCCCAGCATTTT; CDR3 protein: CAISESAGVNQPQHF
D gene: NA; V gene: TRBV5-1; J gene: TRBJ1-2; clone size: NA; CDR3 DNA: TGCGCCAGCAGCTTGGAGTTTGAGGGTTCGCGCAAGGACACCTTC; CDR3 protein: CASSLEFEGSRKDTF
D gene: TRBD1; V gene: TRBV6-1; J gene: TRBJ2-7; clone size: NA; CDR3 DNA: TGTGCCAGCAGATCGGACAGGAATTACGAGCAGTACTTC; CDR3 protein: CASRSDRNYEQYF
D gene: TRBD1; V gene: TRBV20-1; J gene: TRBJ1-1; clone size: NA; CDR3 DNA: TGCAGTGCTAGAGCAGCAGGGGGCCTCTCGAACACTGAAGCTTTCTTT; CDR3 protein: CSARAAGGLSNTEAFF
D gene: NA; V gene: TRBV20-1; J gene: TRBJ2-2; clone size: few; CDR3 DNA: TGCAGTGCGCGAGGCCAGACCGGGGAGCTGTTTTTT; CDR3 protein: CSARGQTGELFF
D gene: NA; V gene: TRBV5-1; J gene: TRBJ2-3; clone size: many; CDR3 DNA: TGCGCCAGCAGCATCACGAGGGCTGATACGCAGTATTTT; CDR3 protein: CASSITRADTQYF
D gene: NA; V gene: TRBV7-9; J gene: TRBJ2-1; clone size: many; CDR3 DNA: TGTGCCAGCAGCGCGACTTCCGGGGGTAGCGATGAGCAGTTCTTC; CDR3 protein: CASSATSGGSDEQFF
D gene: NA; V gene: TRBV3-1; J gene: TRBJ2-7; clone size: NA; CDR3 DNA: TGTGCCAGCAGCCAAGGACTACAGGGTGAACAGTACTTC; CDR3 protein: CASSQGLQGEQYF
D gene: NA; V gene: TRBV6-5; J gene: TRBJ2-7; clone size: few; CDR3 DNA: TGTGCCAGCAGTTACTCCCCCGGTAGCGCGGGCGAGCAGTACTTC; CDR3 protein: CASSYSPGSAGEQYF
D gene: TRBD2; V gene: TRBV4-2; J gene: TRBJ2-5; clone size: NA; CDR3 DNA: TGTGCCAGCAGCCAAGATCTCACTAGCGGGAGGGCGATGCGAGAGACCCAGTACTTC; CDR3 protein: CASSQDLTSGRAMRETQYF
D gene: NA; V gene: TRBV27; J gene: TRBJ2-1; clone size: NA; CDR3 DNA: TGTGCCAGCAGTTCCCAAGCGGGTCAGAATGAGCAGTTCTTC; CDR3 protein: CASSSQAGQNEQFF
D gene: NA; V gene: TRBV6-2/TRBV6-3; J gene: TRBJ2-7; clone size: many; CDR3 DNA: TGTGCCAGCAGTTACCCCGACAGGACCTACGAGCAGTACTTC; CDR3 protein: CASSYPDRTYEQYF
D gene: NA; V gene: TRBV20-1; J gene: TRBJ2-7; clone size: few; CDR3 DNA: TGCAGTGCTAGAGAGGTCAAGAGCTACGAGCAGTACTTC; CDR3 protein: CSAREVKSYEQYF
D gene: TRBD2; V gene: TRBV20-1; J gene: TRBJ2-3; clone size: many; CDR3 DNA: TGCAGTGCTCCACCTAGCGGGAGGATGGATACGCAGTATTTT; CDR3 protein: CSAPPSGRMDTQYF
D gene: TRBD1; V gene: TRBV5-1; J gene: TRBJ2-7; clone size: few; CDR3 DNA: TGCGCCAGCAGCTTGCACGCCGGGACAGGGGAATCCGAGCAGTACTTC; CDR3 protein: CASSLHAGTGESEQYF
D gene: NA; V gene: TRBV6-5; J gene: TRBJ2-3; clone size: few; CDR3 DNA: TGTGCCAGCAGTTTAGGGGGAGGGAGGTGGACAGATACGCAGTATTTT; CDR3 protein: CASSLGGGRWTDTQYF
D gene: NA; V gene: TRBV20-1; J gene: TRBJ2-1; clone size: NA; CDR3 DNA: TGCAGTGCTATAAAGCTAGCGCAAACCTACAATGAGCAGTTCTTC; CDR3 protein: CSAIKLAQTYNEQFF
D gene: NA; V gene: TRBV20-1; J gene: TRBJ1-1; clone size: few; CDR3 DNA: TGCAGTGCCCCGCGAACCTTGAACACTGAAGCTTTCTTT; CDR3 protein: CSAPRTLNTEAFF
D gene: NA; V gene: TRBV14; J gene: TRBJ2-5; clone size: few; CDR3 DNA: TGTGCCAGCAGCCCTAAGGGTGGACAGACCCAGTACTTC; CDR3 protein: CASSPKGGQTQYF
D gene: NA; V gene: TRBV20-1; J gene: TRBJ2-3; clone size: few; CDR3 DNA: TGCAGTGCCGGACAGACTACCAACTCCCGCACAGATACGCAGTATTTT; CDR3 protein: CSAGQTTNSRTDTQYF
D gene: NA; V gene: TRBV20-1; J gene: TRBJ1-6; clone size: NA; CDR3 DNA: TGCAGTGCTAGAGGGGACCTTACTAATTCACCCCTCCACTTT; CDR3 protein: CSARGDLTNSPLHF
D gene: NA; V gene: TRBV6-5; J gene: TRBJ1-4; clone size: NA; CDR3 DNA: TGTGCCAGCAGTTGGGGACGACGGACTGATTCAACTAATGAAAAACTGTTTTTT; CDR3 protein: CASSWGRRTDSTNEKLFF
D gene: NA; V gene: TRBV20-1; J gene: TRBJ1-4; clone size: many; CDR3 DNA: TGCAGTGCTAGCTTCGGGGCCCATGAAAAACTGTTTTTT; CDR3 protein: CSASFGAHEKLFF
D gene: TRBD2; V gene: TRBV12-3/TRBV12-4; J gene: TRBJ2-1; clone size: few; CDR3 DNA: TGTGCCAGCAGTTTATTGGGGACTAGCAATGAGCAGTTCTTC; CDR3 protein: CASSLLGTSNEQFF
D gene: NA; V gene: TRBV7-2; J gene: TRBJ2-1; clone size: NA; CDR3 DNA: TGTGCCAGCAGCTCTAGGGAACGAGGGCAAAACATTCAGTTCTTC; CDR3 protein: CASSSRERGQNIQFF
D gene: NA; V gene: TRBV12-3/TRBV12-4; J gene: TRBJ1-2; clone size: NA; CDR3 DNA: TGTGCCAGCAGTTCAAGCCCTGACCGGGCGCGTGGCTACACCTTC; CDR3 protein: CASSSSPDRARGYTF
D gene: NA; V gene: TRBV20-1; J gene: TRBJ2-5; clone size: many; CDR3 DNA: TGCAGTGCTCGCGGGACTTCGGAGACCCAGTACTTC; CDR3 protein: CSARGTSETQYF
D gene: NA; V gene: TRBV6-5; J gene: TRBJ2-3; clone size: few; CDR3 DNA: TGTGCCAGCAGTTATTGGACAGCCACAGATACGCAGTATTTT; CDR3 protein: CASSYWTATDTQYF
D gene: TRBD1; V gene: TRBV4-3; J gene: TRBJ1-4; clone size: many; CDR3 DNA: TGCGCCAGCAGCCTATACAGGGACCCAAGGGGGCTAGCAACTAATGAAAAACTGTTTTTT; CDR3 protein: CASSLYRDPRGLATNEKLFF
D gene: TRBD2; V gene: TRBV3-1; J gene: TRBJ2-7; clone size: many; CDR3 DNA: TGTGCCAGCAGCCAAACTAGCGGGAGGGCCTGGTTCCACGAGCAGTACTTC; CDR3 protein: CASSQTSGRAWFHEQYF
D gene: NA; V gene: TRBV9; J gene: TRBJ2-3; clone size: NA; CDR3 DNA: TGTGCCAGCAGCGTAGACCAGCGCGGTGGAGATACGCAGTATTTT; CDR3 protein: CASSVDQRGGDTQYF
D gene: TRBD1; V gene: TRBV5-1; J gene: TRBJ1-1; clone size: many; CDR3 DNA: TGCGCCAGCAGCCAAAGTCCCCGGGACAGGGACACTGAAGCTTTCTTT; CDR3 protein: CASSQSPRDRDTEAFF
D gene: NA; V gene: TRBV25-1; J gene: TRBJ2-1; clone size: many; CDR3 DNA: TGTGCCAGCAGTGAACCGGGATTCGGTTTGGATGAGCAGTTCTTC; CDR3 protein: CASSEPGFGLDEQFF
D gene: NA; V gene: TRBV5-1; J gene: TRBJ2-1; clone size: many; CDR3 DNA: TGCGCCAGCAGGTCCCAGGTCGAAGGTGAGCAGTTCTTC; CDR3 protein: CASRSQVEGEQFF
D gene: NA; V gene: TRBV7-2; J gene: TRBJ1-6; clone size: few; CDR3 DNA: TGTGCCAGCAGCTTAGTTTTATCGGAGGTTCATTCACCCCTCCACTTT; CDR3 protein: CASSLVLSEVHSPLHF
D gene: TRBD2; V gene: TRBV4-2; J gene: TRBJ2-1; clone size: NA; CDR3 DNA: TGTGCCAGCAGCCAGGGGACTAGCGGGAGGGAGCAGTTCTTC; CDR3 protein: CASSQGTSGREQFF
D gene: TRBD2; V gene: TRBV14; J gene: TRBJ2-7; clone size: many; CDR3 DNA: TGTGCCAGCAGCCGGACTAGCGGGACCAGGGGCTACGAGCAGTACTTC; CDR3 protein: CASSRTSGTRGYEQYF
D gene: NA; V gene: TRBV29-1; J gene: TRBJ2-7; clone size: few; CDR3 DNA: TGCAGCGTTGGGGGCATCAACGAGCAGTACTTC; CDR3 protein: CSVGGINEQYF
D gene: TRBD2; V gene: TRBV29-1; J gene: TRBJ2-3; clone size: few; CDR3 DNA: TGCAGCGCATCGGGACTATCAAACACAGATACGCAGTATTTT; CDR3 protein: CSASGLSNTDTQYF
D gene: NA; V gene: TRBV6-1; J gene: TRBJ1-3; clone size: NA; CDR3 DNA: TGTGCCAGCAGTCGACGTACTGGAAACACCATATATTTT; CDR3 protein: CASSRRTGNTIYF